One T cell receptor beta chain is described in this entry. There are many counts of this clonotype. Its antigen target is currently unknown. No per-base quality is available; no much larger clone lies one base away. Taken from the germline V gene (reference sequence), the CDR1 and CDR2 loops are LGHDT and YNNKEL. Taken from cysteine to phenylalanine, the CDR3 has 15 residues. Kept here is only the CDR3 DNA, which spans 45 bases and is read in frame from base 1. V lost 4 bases and J lost 4 bases, and the count of bases not matched to a germline gene is 9. The roughly 39 donors, aged about 6 to 100 years, were systemically healthy Caucasian individuals from Russia. Around 10 milliliters of peripheral blood were collected from each donor into EDTA-treated Vacutainer tubes. Ficoll-Paque density-gradient centrifugation was used to isolate PBMCs, with at least 7 million per sample. Trizol reagent was used to extract total RNA from the PBMCs, yielding at least 5.5 micrograms per sample. The percentages of naive CD45RAhigh/CD27high T cells were determined by flow cytometry on a PBMC aliquot from every donor.

Preparation of the library involved 5' RACE. These reads were obtained on an Illumina HiSeq 2500. The second PCR ran for roughly 6 to 11 cycles and used a J-beta primer mix along with a sample-barcoded 5' primer. A template-switch 5' adaptor carrying 12 random nucleotides introduced a unique molecular identifier onto each TCR beta cDNA molecule. At least 2.5 million CDR3-containing paired-end reads were obtained from each sample. First-strand cDNA synthesis was performed from all RNA using the Mint cDNA synthesis kit, with priming by a TRBC-specific oligonucleotide. Following uracil-DNA glycosylase treatment, all cDNA underwent a first 18-cycle PCR with the universal primers M1SS and BC2_uni_R. The authors processed their data as follows. Normalization of each sample was performed by random selection of 1 million high-quality reads, each carrying a distinct molecular identifier. Instead of being binned into consensus sequences, reads with shared molecular identifiers were discarded. MiTCR, with a Q25 quality threshold and the strictest error-elimination algorithm, was used for CDR3 identification, clonotype clustering and error correction. A nonparametric unseen species model using Euler transformation provided a lower-bound estimate of total TCR beta diversity. TCRdb trimmed the raw reads at Q25, called clones with MiXCR and kept productive beta chains. Rows merge per CDR3 protein into single entries with the most common DNA and genes. The V and J calls come from TCRdb's annotation, not from the publication. This sample comprises 850,000 to 950,000 distinct CDR3 sequences, under 30% of them detected only once. In total, the top ten clones hold approximately 15% of the sample.

The data were taken from a study of blood T cells in healthy people across ages (dated by TCRdb to 2015 to 2017). For context, the study as a whole: In model experiments, template switching captured roughly one uniquely barcoded TCR beta cDNA molecule for every two T cells. Using deep sequencing normalized with unique cDNA molecular identifiers, the study measured how TCR beta repertoire diversity changes with age. The donors were split into four age groups: young (average about 16 years), middle-aged (39), aged (more than 60) and long-lived (about 74). Donors of different ages were randomly distributed across sequencing lanes to avoid experimental bias. Using the same blood draw, the study looked at two additional independent replicas of 1 million unique cDNA reads for two donors, one aged 18 to 30 and the other aged 80 or older. Findings and caveats that apply to the study as a whole: Because donor CMV infection status was unknown, age-related changes in expanded clonotypes were potentially confounded. Estimates of total diversity based on one million sequenced T cells were regarded as lower bounds and as underestimates. The percentage of naive T cells measured by flow cytometry correlated strongly with observed TCR beta diversity. Since profiling was done on bulk unsorted PBMCs, naive and antigen-experienced compartments could not be conclusively compared. As age increased, observed TCR beta diversity per million T cells dropped in a roughly linear way, and a significant reduction was already evident by age 40. Compared with the aged group, more naive CD4+ T cells, fewer expanded clones and increased TCR diversity were shown by the long-lived group, suggesting age selection.

This TCR came from a woman older than 75 in good health. The V gene is TRBV3-1 and the J gene is TRBJ2-5; 7 bases in the junction line up with TRBD2. Sequencing was performed on blood. The CDR3 is CASSPKAGKGETQYF. The DNA is as follows: TGTGCCAGCAGCCCGAAAGCGGGGAAAGGAGAGACCCAGTACTTC.